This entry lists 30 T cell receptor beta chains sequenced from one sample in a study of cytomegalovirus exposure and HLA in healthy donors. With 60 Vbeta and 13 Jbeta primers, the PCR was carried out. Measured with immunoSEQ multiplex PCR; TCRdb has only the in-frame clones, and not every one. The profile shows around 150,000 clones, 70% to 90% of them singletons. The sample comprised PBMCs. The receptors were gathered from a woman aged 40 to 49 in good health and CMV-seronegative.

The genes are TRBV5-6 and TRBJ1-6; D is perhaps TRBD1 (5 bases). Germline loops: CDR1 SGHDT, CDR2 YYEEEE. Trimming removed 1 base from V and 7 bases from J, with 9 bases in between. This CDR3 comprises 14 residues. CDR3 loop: CASSLFGANSPLHF. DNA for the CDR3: TGTGCCAGCAGCTTGTTTGGGGCCAATTCACCCCTCCACTTT.

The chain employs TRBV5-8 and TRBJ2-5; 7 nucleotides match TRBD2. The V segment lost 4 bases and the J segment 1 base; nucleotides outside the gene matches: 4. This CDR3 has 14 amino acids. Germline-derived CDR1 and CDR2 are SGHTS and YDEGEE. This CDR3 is CASSLPSGQETQYF. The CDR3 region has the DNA TGTGCCAGCAGCCTTCCTAGCGGCCAAGAGACCCAGTACTTC.

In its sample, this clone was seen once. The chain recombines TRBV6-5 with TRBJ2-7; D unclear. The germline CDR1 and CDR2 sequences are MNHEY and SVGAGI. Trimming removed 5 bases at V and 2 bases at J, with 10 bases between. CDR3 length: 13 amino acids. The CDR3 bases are TGTGCCAGCAGTCCTACAGAGCCCTACGAGCAGTACTTC. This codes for CASSPTEPYEQYF.

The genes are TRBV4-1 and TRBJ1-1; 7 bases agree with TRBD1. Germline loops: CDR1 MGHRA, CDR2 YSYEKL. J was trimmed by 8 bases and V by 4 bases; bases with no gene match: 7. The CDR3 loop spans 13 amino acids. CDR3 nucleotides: TGCGCCAGCAGCCCTCAGGGGGGTGGGGAAGCTTTCTTT. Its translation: CASSPQGGGEAFF.

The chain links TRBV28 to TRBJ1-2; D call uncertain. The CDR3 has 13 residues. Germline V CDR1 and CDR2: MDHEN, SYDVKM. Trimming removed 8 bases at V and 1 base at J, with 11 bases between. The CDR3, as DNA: TGTGCCAGCTCCAGTATAATTAACTATGGCTACACCTTC. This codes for CASSSIINYGYTF.

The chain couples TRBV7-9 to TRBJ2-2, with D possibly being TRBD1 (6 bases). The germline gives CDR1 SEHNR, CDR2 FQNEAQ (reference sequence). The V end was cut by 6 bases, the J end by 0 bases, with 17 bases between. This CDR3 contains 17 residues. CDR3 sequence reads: CASSLDSWASNTGELFF. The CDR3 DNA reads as TGTGCCAGCAGTTTGGACAGCTGGGCCTCGAACACCGGGGAGCTGTTTTTT.

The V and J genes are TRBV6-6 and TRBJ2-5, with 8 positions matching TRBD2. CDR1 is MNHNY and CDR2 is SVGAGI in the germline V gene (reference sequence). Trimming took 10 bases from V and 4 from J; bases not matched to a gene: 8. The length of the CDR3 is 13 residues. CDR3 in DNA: TGTGCCACCCTGGGACTAGACGGAGAGACCCAGTACTTC. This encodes CATLGLDGETQYF.

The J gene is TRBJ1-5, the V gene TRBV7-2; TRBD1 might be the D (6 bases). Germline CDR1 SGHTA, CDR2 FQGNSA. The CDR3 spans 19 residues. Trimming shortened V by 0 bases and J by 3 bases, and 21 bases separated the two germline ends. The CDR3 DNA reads TGTGCCAGCAGCTTAGCGGGGGGAGGGTCGACAGGCTCCAATCAGCCCCAGCATTTT. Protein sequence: CASSLAGGGSTGSNQPQHF.

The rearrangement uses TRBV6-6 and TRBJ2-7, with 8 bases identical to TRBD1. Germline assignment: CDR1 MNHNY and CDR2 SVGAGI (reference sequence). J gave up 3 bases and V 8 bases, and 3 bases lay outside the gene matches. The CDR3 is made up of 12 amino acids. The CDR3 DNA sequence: TGTGCCAGCTCGGGACAGGTCTACGAGCAGTACTTC. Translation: CASSGQVYEQYF.

CDR3 coding DNA: TGTGCCAGTAGTATGAAGATTTTGAGACACTCGAACTATGGCTACACCTTC. Translating gives CASSMKILRHSNYGYTF. V is TRBV19 and J is TRBJ1-2; D is undetermined. The CDR3 length is 17 residues. In germline, CDR1 is LNHDA, CDR2 SQIVND (reference sequence). Trimming removed 3 bases at V and 2 bases at J, with 19 bases between.

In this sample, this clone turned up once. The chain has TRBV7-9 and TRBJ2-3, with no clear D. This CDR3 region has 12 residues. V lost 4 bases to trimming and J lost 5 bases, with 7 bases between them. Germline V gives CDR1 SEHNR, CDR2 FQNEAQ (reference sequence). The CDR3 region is CASSSPGDTQYF. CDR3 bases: TGTGCCAGCAGCTCCCCGGGAGATACGCAGTATTTT.

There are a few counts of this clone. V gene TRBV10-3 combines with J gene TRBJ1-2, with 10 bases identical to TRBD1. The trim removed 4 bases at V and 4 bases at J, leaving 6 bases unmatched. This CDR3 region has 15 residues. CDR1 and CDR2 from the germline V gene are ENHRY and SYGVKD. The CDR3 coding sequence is TGTGCCATCAGTGGACAGGGGGCGTCGGGCTATGGCTACACCTTC. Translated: CAISGQGASGYGYTF.

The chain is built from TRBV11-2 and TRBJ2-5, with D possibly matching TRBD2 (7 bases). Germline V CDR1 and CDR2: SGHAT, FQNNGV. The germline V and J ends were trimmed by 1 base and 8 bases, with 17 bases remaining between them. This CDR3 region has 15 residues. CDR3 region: CASSLGGWGGATQYF. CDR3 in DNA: TGTGCCAGCAGCTTAGGAGGGTGGGGGGGGGCTACCCAGTACTTC.

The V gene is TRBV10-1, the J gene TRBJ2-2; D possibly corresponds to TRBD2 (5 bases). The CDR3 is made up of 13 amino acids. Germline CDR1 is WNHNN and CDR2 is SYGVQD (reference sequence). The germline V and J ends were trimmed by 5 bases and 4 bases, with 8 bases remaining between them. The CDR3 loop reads CASSTSTTGELFF. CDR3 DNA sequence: TGCGCCAGCAGTACTAGTACCACCGGGGAGCTGTTTTTT.

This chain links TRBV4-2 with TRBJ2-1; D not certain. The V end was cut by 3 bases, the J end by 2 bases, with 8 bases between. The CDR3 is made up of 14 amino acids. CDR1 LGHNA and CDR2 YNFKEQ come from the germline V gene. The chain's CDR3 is CASSHPEAYNEQFF. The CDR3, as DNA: TGTGCCAGCAGCCATCCTGAGGCCTACAATGAGCAGTTCTTC.

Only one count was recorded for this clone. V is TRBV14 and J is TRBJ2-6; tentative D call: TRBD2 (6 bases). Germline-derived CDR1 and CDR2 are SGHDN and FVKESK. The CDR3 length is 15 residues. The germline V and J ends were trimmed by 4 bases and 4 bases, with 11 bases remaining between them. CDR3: CASSRAGLGANVLTF. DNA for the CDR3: TGTGCCAGCAGCCGGGCGGGGCTCGGGGCCAACGTCCTGACTTTC.

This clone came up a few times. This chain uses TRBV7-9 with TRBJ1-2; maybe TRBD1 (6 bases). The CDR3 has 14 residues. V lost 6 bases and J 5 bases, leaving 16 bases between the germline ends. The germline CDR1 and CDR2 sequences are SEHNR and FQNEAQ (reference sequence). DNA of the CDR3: TGTGCCAGCAGGCCAGCGGGGGGCGAATATGGCTACACCTTC. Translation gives CASRPAGGEYGYTF. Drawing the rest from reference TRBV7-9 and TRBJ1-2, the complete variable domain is DTGVSQNPRHKITKRGQNVTFRCDPISEHNRLYWYRQTLGQGPEFLTYFQNEAQLEKSRLLSDRFSAERPKGSFSTLEIQRTEQGDSAMYLCASRPAGGEYGYTFGSGTRLTVV.

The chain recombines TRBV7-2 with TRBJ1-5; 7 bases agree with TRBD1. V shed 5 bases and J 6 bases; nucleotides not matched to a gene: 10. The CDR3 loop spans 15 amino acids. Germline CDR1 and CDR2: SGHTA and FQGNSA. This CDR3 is CASSHPQGLGQPQHF. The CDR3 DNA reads TGTGCCAGCAGCCACCCACAGGGGTTGGGTCAGCCCCAGCATTTT. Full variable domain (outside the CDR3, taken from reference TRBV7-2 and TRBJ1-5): GAGVSQSPSNKVTEKGKDVELRCDPISGHTALYWYRQSLGQGLEFLIYFQGNSAPDKSGLPSDRFSAERTGGSVSTLTIQRTQQEDSAVYLCASSHPQGLGQPQHFGDGTRLSIL.

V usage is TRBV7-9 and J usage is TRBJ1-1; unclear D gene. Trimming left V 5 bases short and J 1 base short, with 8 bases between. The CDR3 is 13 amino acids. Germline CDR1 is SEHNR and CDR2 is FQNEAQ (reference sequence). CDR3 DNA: TGTGCCAGCAGCCCTAGCGCGAACACTGAAGCTTTCTTT. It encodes CASSPSANTEAFF.

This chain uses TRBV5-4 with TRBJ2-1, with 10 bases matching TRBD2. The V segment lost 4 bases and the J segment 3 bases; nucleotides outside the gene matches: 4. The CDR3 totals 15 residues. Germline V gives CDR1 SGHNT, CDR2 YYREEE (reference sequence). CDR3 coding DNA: TGTGCCAGCAGCCCTAGCGGGAGCGGCTACAATGAGCAGTTCTTC. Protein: CASSPSGSGYNEQFF.

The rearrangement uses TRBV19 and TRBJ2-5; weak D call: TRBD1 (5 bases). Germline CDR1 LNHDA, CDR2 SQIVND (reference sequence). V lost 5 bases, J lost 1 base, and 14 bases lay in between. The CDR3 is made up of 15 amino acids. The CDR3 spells CASSSIVGPQETQYF. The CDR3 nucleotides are TGTGCCAGTAGTTCGATTGTGGGGCCCCAAGAGACCCAGTACTTC.

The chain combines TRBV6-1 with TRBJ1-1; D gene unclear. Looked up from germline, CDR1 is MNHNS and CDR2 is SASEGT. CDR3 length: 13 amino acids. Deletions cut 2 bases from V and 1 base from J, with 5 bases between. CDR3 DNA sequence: TGTGCCAGCAGTGAACGAGGGAACACTGAAGCTTTCTTT. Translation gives CASSERGNTEAFF.

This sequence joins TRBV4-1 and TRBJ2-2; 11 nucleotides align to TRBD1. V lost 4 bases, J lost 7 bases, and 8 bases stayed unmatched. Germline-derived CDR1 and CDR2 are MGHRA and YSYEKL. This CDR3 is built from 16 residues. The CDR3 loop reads CASSPPGTGGFGELFF. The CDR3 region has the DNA TGCGCCAGCAGCCCACCCGGGACAGGGGGATTCGGGGAGCTGTTTTTT.

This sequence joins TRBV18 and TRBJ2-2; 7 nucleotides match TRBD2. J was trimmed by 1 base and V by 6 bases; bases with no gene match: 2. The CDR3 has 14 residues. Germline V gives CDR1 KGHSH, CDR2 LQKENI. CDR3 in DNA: TGTGCCAGCTCTTCGGGGGGGAACACCGGGGAGCTGTTTTTT. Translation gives CASSSGGNTGELFF.

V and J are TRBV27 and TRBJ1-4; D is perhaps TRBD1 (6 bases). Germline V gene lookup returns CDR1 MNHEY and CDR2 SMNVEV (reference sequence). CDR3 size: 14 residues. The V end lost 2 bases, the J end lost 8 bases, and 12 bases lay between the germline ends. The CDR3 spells CASSLGGGREKLFF. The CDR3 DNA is TGTGCCAGCAGTTTAGGGGGGGGCAGGGAAAAACTGTTTTTT.

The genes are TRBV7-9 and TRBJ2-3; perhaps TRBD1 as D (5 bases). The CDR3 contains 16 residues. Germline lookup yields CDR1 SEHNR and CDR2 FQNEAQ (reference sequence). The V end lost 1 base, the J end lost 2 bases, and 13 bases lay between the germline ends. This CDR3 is CASSLGVGLYTDTQYF. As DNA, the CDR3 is TGTGCCAGCAGCTTAGGCGTGGGGCTTTACACAGATACGCAGTATTTT.

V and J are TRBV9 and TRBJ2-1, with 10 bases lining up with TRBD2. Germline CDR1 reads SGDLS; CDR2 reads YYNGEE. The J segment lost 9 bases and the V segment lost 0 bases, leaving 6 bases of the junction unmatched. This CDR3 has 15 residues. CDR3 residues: CASSVVASGSGEQFF. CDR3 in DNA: TGTGCCAGCAGCGTAGTTGCTAGCGGGAGTGGTGAGCAGTTCTTC.

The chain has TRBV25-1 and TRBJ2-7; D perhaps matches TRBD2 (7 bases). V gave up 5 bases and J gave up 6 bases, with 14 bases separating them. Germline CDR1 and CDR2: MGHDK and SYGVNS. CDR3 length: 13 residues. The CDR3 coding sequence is TGTGCCAGCAGTCGGGGCGGGGGCTCCGAGCAGTACTTC. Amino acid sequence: CASSRGGGSEQYF.

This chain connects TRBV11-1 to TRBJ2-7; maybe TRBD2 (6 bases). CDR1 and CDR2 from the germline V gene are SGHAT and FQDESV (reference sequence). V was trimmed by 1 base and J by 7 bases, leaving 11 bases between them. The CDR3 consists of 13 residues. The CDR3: CASSLGRGWEQYF. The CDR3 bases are TGTGCCAGCAGCTTAGGCCGGGGGTGGGAGCAGTACTTC.

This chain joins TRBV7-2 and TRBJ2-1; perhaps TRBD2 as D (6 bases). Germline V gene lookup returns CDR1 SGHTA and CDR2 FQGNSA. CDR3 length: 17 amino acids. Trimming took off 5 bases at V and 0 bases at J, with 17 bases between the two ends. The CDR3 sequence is CASSAVGLESSYNEQFF. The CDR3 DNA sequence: TGTGCCAGCAGCGCAGTGGGACTTGAAAGCTCCTACAATGAGCAGTTCTTC.